The present T cell receptor (beta chain) was sequenced within a study of OX40 agonist ivuxolimab in advanced cancers. TCRdb keeps only in-frame clones here, not all; method: immunoSEQ multiplex PCR. The sample has more than 60,000 clones; 87% are singletons. V lost 4 bases and J lost 2, with 9 bases in between. Germline-derived CDR1 and CDR2 are SQVTM and ANQGSEA. This CDR3 is built from 12 residues. The origin of this receptor is an adult with an advanced solid tumor such as melanoma, head and neck, liver or kidney cancer. The input for sequencing was CD4+ or CD8+ T cells sorted from blood, taken in a trial of the OX40 agonist ivuxolimab. This chain uses TRBV29-1 with TRBJ2-7; no clear D gene. The DNA of the CDR3 is TGCAGCGTTGTTAGTCAGACCTACGAGCAGTACTTC. It is translated as CSVVSQTYEQYF.